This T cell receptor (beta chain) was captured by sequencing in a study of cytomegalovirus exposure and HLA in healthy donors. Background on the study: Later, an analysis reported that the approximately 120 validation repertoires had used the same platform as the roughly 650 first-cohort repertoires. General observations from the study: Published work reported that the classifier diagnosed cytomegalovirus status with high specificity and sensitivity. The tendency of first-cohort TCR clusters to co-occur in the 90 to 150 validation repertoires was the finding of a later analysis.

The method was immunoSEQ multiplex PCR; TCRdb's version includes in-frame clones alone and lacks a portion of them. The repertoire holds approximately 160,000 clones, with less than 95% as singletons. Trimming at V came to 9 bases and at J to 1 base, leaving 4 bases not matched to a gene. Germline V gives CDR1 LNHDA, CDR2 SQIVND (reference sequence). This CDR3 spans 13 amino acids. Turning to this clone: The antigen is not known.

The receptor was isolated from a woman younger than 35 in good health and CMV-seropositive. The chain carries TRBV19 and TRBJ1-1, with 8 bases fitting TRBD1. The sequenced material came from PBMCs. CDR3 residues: CASGQGPNTEAFF. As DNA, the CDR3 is TGTGCCAGCGGACAGGGACCGAACACTGAAGCTTTCTTT.